The 24 T cell receptor beta chains given below trace back to one sample, sequenced in a study of cytomegalovirus exposure and HLA in healthy donors. Vbeta (60) and Jbeta (13) primers were used in the PCR. TCRdb's copy holds only in-frame clones and misses some; the assay was immunoSEQ multiplex PCR. The sample has 150,000 to 200,000 clones; around four fifths are singletons. The sample taken for sequencing was PBMCs. These TCRs come from a boy between 2 and 10 years old in good health and CMV-seronegative.

The chain carries TRBV19 and TRBJ1-1; 9 bases are a match to TRBD1. CDR1 and CDR2 (germline): LNHDA, SQIVND (reference sequence). After removal of 7 bases from V and 3 bases from J, the junction contained 21 bases not matched to a gene. This CDR3 is built from 19 residues. The CDR3 loop is CASTLSSLDRGDEDTEAFF. The CDR3 region has the DNA TGTGCCAGTACCCTTTCCTCCCTTGACAGGGGGGATGAGGACACTGAAGCTTTCTTT.

V gene TRBV7-8 combines with J gene TRBJ2-1, with TRBD2 matching over 12 bases. Trimming took 5 bases from V and 4 from J; bases not matched to a gene: 15. The CDR3 sequence is 19 residues long. Germline assignment: CDR1 SGHVS and CDR2 FQNEAQ. The CDR3 reads CASSPMASGRARIYNEQFF. CDR3 nucleotide sequence: TGTGCCAGCAGCCCCATGGCTAGCGGGAGGGCGCGGATTTACAATGAGCAGTTCTTC.

V gene TRBV14 combines with J gene TRBJ2-1; the D gene is possibly TRBD2 (6 bases). The CDR3 is 16 amino acids. Germline CDR1 is SGHDN and CDR2 is FVKESK. V lost 4 bases to trimming and J lost 6 bases, with 19 bases between them. CDR3 region: CASSRLTSFSPNEQFF. Written as DNA, the CDR3 is TGTGCCAGCAGCCGACTAACTAGCTTCAGCCCCAATGAGCAGTTCTTC.

The chain combines TRBV5-1 with TRBJ2-3; 7 bases are a match to TRBD2. Germline V gene sequence: CDR1 SGHRS, CDR2 YFSETQ. This CDR3 has 14 amino acids. Losses at the gene ends were 4 bases for V and 6 bases for J; bases not matched to a gene: 8. CDR3: CASSGGLVQDTQYF. The CDR3 DNA reads as TGCGCCAGCAGCGGCGGACTAGTGCAGGATACGCAGTATTTT.

This clone turned up a few times. CDR3 DNA sequence: TGTGCCAGCAGCTTAATGGGACTAGCGGGCGGAGAGCAGTACTTC. Its translation is CASSLMGLAGGEQYF. The genes are TRBV5-4 and TRBJ2-7; 12 positions agree with TRBD2. V shed 2 bases and J 7 bases; nucleotides not matched to a gene: 7. The CDR3 spans 15 residues. The germline V gene encodes CDR1 SGHNT and CDR2 YYREEE (reference sequence).

The rearrangement joins TRBV5-6 to TRBJ2-7, with D maybe TRBD2 (5 bases). CDR3 size: 15 residues. Germline lookup yields CDR1 SGHDT and CDR2 YYEEEE. V was shortened by 2 bases and J by 3 bases, with 15 bases between the two germline ends. CDR3 loop: CASSFPGSAGYEQYF. As DNA, the CDR3 is TGTGCCAGCAGCTTTCCAGGATCGGCGGGCTACGAGCAGTACTTC. Based on the CDR3 plus reference TRBV5-6 and TRBJ2-7, the full variable domain is DAGVTQSPTHLIKTRGQQVTLRCSPKSGHDTVSWYQQALGQGPQFIFQYYEEEERQRGNFPDRFSGHQFPNYSSELNVNALLLGDSALYLCASSFPGSAGYEQYFGPGTRLTVT.

V is TRBV11-2 and J is TRBJ1-1, with no clear D. Trimming stripped 2 bases from V and 2 bases from J, with 9 bases between. The V gene's germline CDR1 is SGHAT and CDR2 FQNNGV. This CDR3 is 14 amino acids long. Here the CDR3 DNA reads TGTGCCAGCAGCTTAAGGAGCTCCAACACTGAAGCTTTCTTT. It is translated as CASSLRSSNTEAFF.

This clone was observed a handful of times. An end of the junction does not agree with germline; a read error may underlie this. V is TRBV7-9 and J is TRBJ2-1; TRBD1 might be the D (5 bases). Germline loops: CDR1 SEHNR, CDR2 FQNEAQ (reference sequence). CDR3 size: 12 residues. In DNA form, the CDR3 reads TGTGCCAGCAACCGACAGTCTGCTACGTCGATCTTC. Translating it yields CASNRQSATSIF.

The V gene is TRBV7-2, the J gene TRBJ2-1; D not certain. The germline V and J ends were trimmed by 1 base and 9 bases, with 7 bases remaining between them. The CDR3 loop spans 12 amino acids. The V gene's germline CDR1 is SGHTA and CDR2 FQGNSA. CDR3 sequence reads: CASSLVGFEQFF. The CDR3 DNA follows: TGTGCCAGCAGCTTAGTCGGGTTTGAGCAGTTCTTC.

The V and J genes are TRBV7-5 and TRBJ2-3; the D call of TRBD2 is as the table states it, not checked on the DNA. TRBV7-5 is a documented pseudogene. This CDR3 is built from 16 residues. For the CDR3, the DNA is TGTGCCAGAAGCTTTGGCGTTTCGGGAGGAGGAGATACGCAGTATTTT. It is translated as CARSFGVSGGGDTQYF.

The chain carries TRBV7-2 and TRBJ2-2; 8 nucleotides align to TRBD1. This CDR3 has 15 amino acids. Germline CDR1 SGHTA, CDR2 FQGNSA. Trimming removed 5 bases from V and 6 bases from J; junction bases left unmatched: 8. The CDR3 here is CASSTDRGGSGELFF. For the CDR3, the DNA is TGTGCCAGCAGCACAGACAGGGGCGGTTCCGGGGAGCTGTTTTTT.

The V gene is TRBV30, the J gene TRBJ2-1, with TRBD2 matching 7 bases. The CDR3 is 14 amino acids. Germline values: CDR1 GTSNPN, CDR2 SVGIG (reference sequence). In nucleotides, the CDR3 is TGTGCGGTTAAAGGGCTAGCGGCCTACAATGAGCAGTTCTTC. Translating gives CAVKGLAAYNEQFF.

The chain uses TRBV2 and TRBJ2-3; no firm D call. The germline gives CDR1 SNHLY, CDR2 FYNNEI. V gave up 8 bases and J gave up 2 bases, with 8 bases separating them. This CDR3 has 12 amino acids. The CDR3: CASGSHTDTQYF. In DNA form, the CDR3 reads TGTGCCAGCGGCTCCCACACAGATACGCAGTATTTT.

This clone showed up just once. The chain has TRBV7-3 and TRBJ1-5; unclear D gene. Trimming took off 2 bases at V and 3 bases at J, with 2 bases between the two ends. This CDR3 contains 12 residues. Germline assignment: CDR1 SGHTA and CDR2 FQGTGA. CDR3 region: CASSLYNQPQHF. The CDR3 DNA sequence: TGTGCCAGCAGCTTATACAATCAGCCCCAGCATTTT.

V is TRBV30 and J is TRBJ2-2; D unresolved. Germline V gene sequence: CDR1 GTSNPN, CDR2 SVGIG (reference sequence). The CDR3 consists of 12 residues. Trimming removed 0 bases at V and 7 bases at J, with 6 bases between. Written as DNA, the CDR3 is TGTGCCTGGAGTGTACGAGGCGGGGAGCTGTTTTTT. The encoded protein is CAWSVRGGELFF. The whole variable domain, remainder taken from reference TRBV30 and TRBJ2-2, is SQTIHQWPATLVQPVGSPLSLECTVEGTSNPNLYWYRQAAGRGLQLLFYSVGIGQISSEVPQNLSASRPQDRQFILSSKKLLLSDSGFYLCAWSVRGGELFFGEGSRLTVL.

This clone turned up a few times. The CDR3 sequence: CASSSIAGGPREQFF. The CDR3 nucleotides are TGTGCCAGCAGCTCGATAGCGGGAGGGCCTCGGGAGCAGTTCTTC. The V call is TRBV7-8, the J call TRBJ2-1; TRBD2 aligns across 11 bases. CDR1 SGHVS and CDR2 FQNEAQ come from the germline V gene. The CDR3 is 15 amino acids. The V and J ends lost 4 bases and 10 bases, in that order; junction bases with no gene match: 9.

The V call is TRBV7-2, the J call TRBJ1-2; D may be TRBD1 (5 bases). This CDR3 contains 13 residues. Germline assignment: CDR1 SGHTA and CDR2 FQGNSA. The V gene lost 1 base and the J gene lost 6 bases, with 9 bases spanning the gap. The CDR3 protein is CASSLEGNHGYTF. The DNA for the CDR3 is TGTGCCAGCAGCTTAGAGGGGAACCATGGCTACACCTTC.

This chain connects TRBV4-2 to TRBJ1-1; maybe TRBD1 (5 bases). The CDR3 runs to 17 residues. V was clipped by 0 bases and J by 2 bases, with 16 bases between them. Germline CDR1 reads LGHNA; CDR2 reads YNFKEQ. CDR3 protein: CASSQDLGQGRNTEAFF. The DNA of the CDR3 is TGTGCCAGCAGCCAAGATCTTGGCCAGGGAAGAAACACTGAAGCTTTCTTT.

The chain combines TRBV5-1 with TRBJ2-2, with TRBD2 matching over 11 bases. V dropped 2 bases and J dropped 0; count of bases not matched to a gene: 3. CDR1 is SGHRS, CDR2 YFSETQ, per germline. The length of the CDR3 is 17 residues. The CDR3 nucleotides read TGCGCCAGCAGCTTATTAGCGGGGGGGGCGAACACCGGGGAGCTGTTTTTT. It codes for CASSLLAGGANTGELFF.

V and J are TRBV12-5 and TRBJ2-5, with a possible D match to TRBD2 (5 bases). This CDR3 is 14 amino acids long. The germline gives CDR1 LGHNT, CDR2 FRNRAP. With 0 bases removed from V and 3 bases from J, the gap between germline ends came to 8 bases. For the CDR3, the DNA is TGTGCTAGTGGTTTGGTCGCGAGGGAAGAGACCCAGTACTTC. Protein product: CASGLVAREETQYF.

The rearrangement links TRBV5-8 to TRBJ2-3, with D unclear. Trimming removed 1 base from V and 5 bases from J, with 8 bases in between. This CDR3 spans 13 amino acids. Germline CDR1 is SGHTS and CDR2 is YDEGEE. The CDR3 bases are TGTGCCAGCAGCTTGTTGTTAATAGATACGCAGTATTTT. Translating it yields CASSLLLIDTQYF.

The chain is built from TRBV4-1 and TRBJ2-3; the match to TRBD1 covers 7 bases. Germline CDR1 and CDR2: MGHRA and YSYEKL. This CDR3 has 15 amino acids. V shed 3 bases, J shed 2 bases, and the junction held 5 bases outside the gene matches. Here the CDR3 DNA reads TGCGCCAGCAGCCACCCGGGACAGAACACAGATACGCAGTATTTT. Amino acids: CASSHPGQNTDTQYF.

The rearrangement uses TRBV5-6 and TRBJ2-5, with 10 positions matching TRBD1. The germline V gene has CDR1 SGHDT and CDR2 YYEEEE. The CDR3 has 17 residues. V lost 1 base to trimming and J lost 3 bases; unmatched junction nucleotides: 9. The CDR3 is CASSLPSPGTGEETQYF. The CDR3 bases are TGTGCCAGCAGCTTGCCCTCACCCGGGACAGGGGAAGAGACCCAGTACTTC.

The chain combines TRBV6-5 with TRBJ1-2; 8 nucleotides match TRBD1. Germline assignment: CDR1 MNHEY and CDR2 SVGAGI. The CDR3 spans 15 residues. J gave up 8 bases and V 2 bases, and 10 bases lay outside the gene matches. The CDR3 protein is CASSYQMGQVEGYTF. The DNA of the CDR3 is TGTGCCAGCAGTTACCAAATGGGACAGGTCGAGGGCTACACCTTC.